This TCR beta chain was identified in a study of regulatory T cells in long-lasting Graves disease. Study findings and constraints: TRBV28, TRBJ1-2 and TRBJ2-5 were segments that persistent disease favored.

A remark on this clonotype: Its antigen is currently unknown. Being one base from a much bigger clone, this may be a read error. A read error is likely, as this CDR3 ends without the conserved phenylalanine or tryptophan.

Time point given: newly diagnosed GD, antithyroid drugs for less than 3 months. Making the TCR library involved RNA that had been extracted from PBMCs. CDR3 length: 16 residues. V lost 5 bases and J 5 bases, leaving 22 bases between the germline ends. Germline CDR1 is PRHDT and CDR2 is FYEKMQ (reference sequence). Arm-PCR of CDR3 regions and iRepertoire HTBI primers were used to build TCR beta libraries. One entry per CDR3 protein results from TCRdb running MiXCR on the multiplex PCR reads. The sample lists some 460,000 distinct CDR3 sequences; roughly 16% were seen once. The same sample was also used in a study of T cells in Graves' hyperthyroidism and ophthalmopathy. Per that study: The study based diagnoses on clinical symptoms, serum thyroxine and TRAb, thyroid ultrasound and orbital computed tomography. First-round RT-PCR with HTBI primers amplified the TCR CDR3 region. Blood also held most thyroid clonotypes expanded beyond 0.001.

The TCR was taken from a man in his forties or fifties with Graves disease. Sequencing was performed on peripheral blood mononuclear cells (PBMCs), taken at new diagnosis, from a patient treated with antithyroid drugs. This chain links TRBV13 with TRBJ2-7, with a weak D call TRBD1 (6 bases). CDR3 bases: TGTGCCAGCAGCGGGGGCGGCCTGCGTAGTAGTGACGAGCAGTACCTC. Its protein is CASSGGGLRSSDEQYL.